This TCR beta chain was identified in a study of T-cell memory formation after mild COVID-19. Across the study: Largely, TCR clusters stayed within a single donor.

Study-level points and caveats: Pre-infection memory showed some responding clones, and this suggested that cross-reactive memory joined. Nothing showed for sure that second-wave clones peaking on day 37 were SARS-CoV-2 specific.

The TCR alpha and TCR beta cDNA libraries, bearing sample barcodes and UMIs, were generated by 5'RACE using constant-segment primers. TCRdb redid the calling of the 5' RACE reads with MiXCR, one entry per CDR3 protein. The sample includes some 280,000 distinct CDR3 sequences, roughly 17% seen only once; the top ten take approximately 25%. In regard to this clonotype: Antigen: not known.

V shed 4 bases and J 2 bases; nucleotides not matched to a gene: 4. Germline V gene sequence: CDR1 SGHRS, CDR2 YFSETQ. The CDR3 is 14 residues long. J is TRBJ1-2 and V is TRBV5-1; 8 bases line up with TRBD1. The material sequenced was PBMCs or a T cell subset sorted from them (not recorded which). The TCR originated in a man between 18 and 35 years old who had mild COVID-19 (a few samples of this study predate the infection). Cell type and time point are not known. CDR3 DNA: TGCGCCAGCAGCAGGGGACAGGAAAACTATGGCTACACCTTC. Protein product: CASSRGQENYGYTF.